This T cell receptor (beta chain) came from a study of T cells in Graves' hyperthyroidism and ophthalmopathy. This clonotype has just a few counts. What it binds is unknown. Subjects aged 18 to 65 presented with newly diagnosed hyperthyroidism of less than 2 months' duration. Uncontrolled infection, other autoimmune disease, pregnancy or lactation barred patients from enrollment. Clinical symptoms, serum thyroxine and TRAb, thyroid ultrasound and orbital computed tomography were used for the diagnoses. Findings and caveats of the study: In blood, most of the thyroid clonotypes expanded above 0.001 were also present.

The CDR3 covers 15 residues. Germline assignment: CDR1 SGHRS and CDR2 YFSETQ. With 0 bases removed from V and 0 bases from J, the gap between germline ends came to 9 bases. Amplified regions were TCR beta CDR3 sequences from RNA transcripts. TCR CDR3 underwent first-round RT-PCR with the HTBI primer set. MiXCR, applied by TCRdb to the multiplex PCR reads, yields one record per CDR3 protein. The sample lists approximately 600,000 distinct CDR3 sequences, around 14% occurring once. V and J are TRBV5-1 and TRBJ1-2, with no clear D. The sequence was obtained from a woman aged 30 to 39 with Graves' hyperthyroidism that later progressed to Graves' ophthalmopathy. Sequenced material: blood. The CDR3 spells CASSLGTDSNYGYTF. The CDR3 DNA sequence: TGCGCCAGCAGCTTGGGCACAGACTCTAACTATGGCTACACCTTC.